The rows below give T cell receptor beta chains drawn from one sample of a study of post-analysis software for immune sequencing data. Each CDR3 protein gets one entry after TCRdb re-called the PCR reads with MiXCR. The table records 750,000 to 950,000 distinct CDR3 sequences, roughly half of them present only once. Sequencing was performed on blood. The source is a girl aged 5-17 years with multiple sclerosis. Each CDR3 is given with its conserved first and last residue. The D gene is left open where the match is weak. Clone size is stated in some rows and not others, as once, few, many or a class when expanded.

TGCGCCAGCACCAACGCGCAGGGTTCCTACGAGCAGTACTTC,CASTNAQGSYEQYF,TRBJ2-7,NA,NA,TRBV5-1
TGTGCCAGCTCCAGGGGGGCGCATGGCTACACCTTC,CASSRGAHGYTF,TRBJ1-2,NA,TRBD1,TRBV6-5
TGCGCCAGCAGCTTGGAGGGACAGGGCCAAGAGACCCAGTACTTC,CASSLEGQGQETQYF,TRBJ2-5,many,TRBD1,TRBV5-1
TGTGCCAGCAGCCGAACTGTTGCAGGAGACTACGAGCAGTACTTC,CASSRTVAGDYEQYF,TRBJ2-7,NA,NA,TRBV7-9
TGTGCCAGCAGTGGGACAGTAGAACAAGAGACCCAGTACTTC,CASSGTVEQETQYF,TRBJ2-5,many,TRBD1,TRBV6-6
TGTGCCAGCAGTTTAAAGGGCGCTTTCGCTTTCTTT,CASSLKGAFAFF,TRBJ1-1,once,NA,TRBV12-3/TRBV12-4
TGTGCCAGCAGTTTAGGGGGGGATAGTGGCTACACCTTC,CASSLGGDSGYTF,TRBJ1-2,NA,NA,TRBV12-3/TRBV12-4
TGTGCCAGCAGTTACTCGAGCCCCATCCCGGGACAGGGGTCCGAAGTAGATGGCTACACCTTC,CASSYSSPIPGQGSEVDGYTF,TRBJ1-2,NA,TRBD1,TRBV6-5
TGTGCCAGCAGCTTAACAGCGGGGGAGTTCTACGAGCAGTACTTC,CASSLTAGEFYEQYF,TRBJ2-7,NA,TRBD2,TRBV7-2
TGTGCCAGCAGCCCGGGCAAAGCGGGGGGAGGCACAGATACGCAGTATTTT,CASSPGKAGGGTDTQYF,TRBJ2-3,NA,TRBD2,TRBV7-7